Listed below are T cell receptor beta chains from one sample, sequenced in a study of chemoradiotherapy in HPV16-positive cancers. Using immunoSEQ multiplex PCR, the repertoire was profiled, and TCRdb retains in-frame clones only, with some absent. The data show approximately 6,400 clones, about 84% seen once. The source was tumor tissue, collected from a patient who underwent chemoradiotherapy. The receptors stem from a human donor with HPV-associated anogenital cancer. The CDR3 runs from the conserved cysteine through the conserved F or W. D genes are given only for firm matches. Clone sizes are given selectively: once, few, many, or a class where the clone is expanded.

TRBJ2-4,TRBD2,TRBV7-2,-,CASTLSGGGGHKNIQYF,TGTGCCAGCACTCTATCTGGCGGCGGGGGGCATAAAAACATTCAGTACTTC
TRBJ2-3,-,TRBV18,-,CASWTESTDTQYF,TGTGCCAGCTGGACAGAAAGCACAGATACGCAGTATTTT
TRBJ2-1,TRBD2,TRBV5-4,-,CASSLEVTSGPTNEQFF,TGTGCCAGCAGCTTGGAGGTGACTAGCGGGCCCACCAATGAGCAGTTCTTC
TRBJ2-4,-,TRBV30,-,CAWTPQGVAKNIQYF,TGTGCCTGGACCCCCCAGGGAGTAGCCAAAAACATTCAGTACTTC
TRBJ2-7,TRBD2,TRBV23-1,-,CASSHTARTSGRARAYEQYF,TGCGCCAGCAGTCACACTGCCCGGACTAGCGGGAGGGCCAGAGCTTACGAGCAGTACTTC
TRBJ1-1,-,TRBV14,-,CASSRTATSAFF,TGTGCCAGCAGCCGGACGGCTACATCGGCTTTCTTT
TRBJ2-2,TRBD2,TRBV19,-,CASSIEASGGRGELFF,TGTGCCAGTAGTATAGAAGCTTCGGGGGGGCGCGGGGAGCTGTTTTTT
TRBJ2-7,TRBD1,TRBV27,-,CASSLRTGPRGEQYF,TGTGCCAGCAGCCTAAGGACAGGGCCACGAGGCGAGCAGTACTTC
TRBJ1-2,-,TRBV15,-,CATSRDRTLVRGYTF,TGTGCCACCAGCAGAGATCGTACCCTAGTCCGTGGCTACACCTTC
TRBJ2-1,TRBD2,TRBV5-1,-,CASSFLGAASGSGVYNEQFF,TGCGCCAGCAGCTTTCTGGGCGCAGCGAGCGGGAGTGGAGTTTACAATGAGCAGTTCTTC
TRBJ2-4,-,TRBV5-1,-,CASSLGGTDLAKNIQYF,TGCGCCAGCAGCTTGGGGGGCACTGATCTAGCCAAAAACATTCAGTACTTC
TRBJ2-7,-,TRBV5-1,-,CASSPGGARTYEQYF,TGCGCCAGCAGCCCTGGCGGGGCCCGGACCTACGAGCAGTACTTC
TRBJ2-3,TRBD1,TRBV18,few,CASSTRQGSTDTQYF,TGTGCCAGCTCAACCAGACAGGGGAGCACAGATACGCAGTATTTT
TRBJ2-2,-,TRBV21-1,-,CASSTLRSTDVGSGTGELFF,-
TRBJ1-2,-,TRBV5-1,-,CASSIGGNYGYTF,TGCGCCAGCAGCATAGGAGGCAACTATGGCTACACCTTC
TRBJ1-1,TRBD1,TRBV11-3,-,CASSEEGQVFHGTEAFF,TGTGCCAGCAGCGAGGAGGGACAGGTCTTTCACGGGACTGAAGCTTTCTTT
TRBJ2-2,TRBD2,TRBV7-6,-,CASRLAASNTGELFF,TGTGCCAGCAGGCTAGCGGCGTCGAACACCGGGGAGCTGTTTTTT
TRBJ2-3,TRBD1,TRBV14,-,CASSHANRGPTDTQYF,TGTGCCAGCAGCCATGCTAACAGGGGGCCCACAGATACGCAGTATTTT
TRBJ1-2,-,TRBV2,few,CASSEGYNQNNYGYTF,TGTGCCAGCAGTGAGGGGTACAATCAAAATAACTATGGCTACACCTTC
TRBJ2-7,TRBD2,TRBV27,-,CASSLISSGKYEQYF,TGTGCCAGCAGTTTAATTTCTAGCGGGAAGTACGAGCAGTACTTC